This T cell receptor beta chain was documented in a study of blood T cell repertoires in COVID-19. Trimming shortened V by 4 bases and J by 9 bases, and 10 bases separated the two germline ends. The CDR3 totals 12 residues. This table comes from immunoSEQ multiplex PCR, and its TCRdb copy is limited to in-frame clones, with some not included. The sample has 410,000 or so clones, over 75% seen once. The sequencing input was peripheral blood. The origin of this receptor is a woman between 40 and 50 years old with COVID-19, enrolled during active disease. This rearrangement joins TRBV12-3 or TRBV12-4 to TRBJ1-5; D gene unclear. CDR3 in DNA: TGTGCCAGCAGTTACCGGGAGAGGCCCCAGCATTTT. Its translation: CASSYRERPQHF.